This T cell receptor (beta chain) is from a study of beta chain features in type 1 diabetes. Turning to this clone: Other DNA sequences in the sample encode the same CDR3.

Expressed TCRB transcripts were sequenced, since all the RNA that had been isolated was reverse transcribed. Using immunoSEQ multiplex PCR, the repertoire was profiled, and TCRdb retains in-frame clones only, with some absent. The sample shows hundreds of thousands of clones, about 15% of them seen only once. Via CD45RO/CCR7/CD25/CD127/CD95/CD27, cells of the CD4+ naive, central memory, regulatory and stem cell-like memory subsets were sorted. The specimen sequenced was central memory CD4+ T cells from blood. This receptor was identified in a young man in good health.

The CDR3 sequence is CSVRQGRDQPQHF. In DNA, the CDR3 is TGCAGCGTTCGACAGGGGCGGGATCAGCCCCAGCATTTT. The chain couples TRBV29-1 to TRBJ1-5; 8 bases are a match to TRBD1. The CDR3 is made up of 13 amino acids. The J segment lost 5 bases and the V segment lost 5 bases, leaving 5 bases of the junction unmatched. CDR1 and CDR2 (germline): SQVTM, ANQGSEA.